This T cell receptor (beta chain) appears in the sequencing data of a study of T cells in Graves' hyperthyroidism and ophthalmopathy. The length of the CDR3 is 14 residues. CDR1 and CDR2 from the germline V gene are SGHTA and FQGTGA. As to this clonotype: This sequence may be a read error, since a much larger clone differs from it by one base.

Amplified TCR beta CDR3 regions derived from RNA transcripts. During a first-round RT-PCR of the TCR CDR3, the HTBI primer set was used. TCRdb called the multiplex PCR reads again in MiXCR, with one record for every CDR3 protein. The sample lists around 720,000 distinct CDR3 sequences, roughly 32% occurring once. The V and J genes are TRBV7-3 and TRBJ2-5; no clear D. The source is a woman between 40 and 50 years old with Graves' hyperthyroidism. Sequenced material: blood. The CDR3 protein is CASSQDPFQEAQYF. Here the CDR3 DNA reads TGTGCCAGCAGCCAAGACCCATTCCAAGAGGCCCAGTACTTC.